This T cell receptor beta chain was identified in a study of post-analysis software for immune sequencing data. Germline V gene lookup returns CDR1 SGHRS and CDR2 YFSETQ. With V trimmed by 5 bases and J by 3 bases, 7 bases remained unmatched. This CDR3 is 16 amino acids long. Unique molecular identifiers were present in the TCR beta cDNA libraries. TCRdb itself ran the PCR reads through MiXCR, one entry per CDR3 protein. The sample yields roughly 600,000 distinct CDR3 sequences, about 40% seen once. Overall study results and limits: With TRBV5-6, TRBV5-1 and TRBV20-1 included, a handful of TRBV segments were more frequent in patients than in controls.

With regard to this clonotype: Antigen: not known.

The chain uses TRBV5-1 and TRBJ2-3; TRBD2 agrees at 12 bases. The receptor comes from a girl aged 5-17 years with multiple sclerosis. The sequencing input was blood. The CDR3 bases are TGCGCCAGCAGGGGGTTGACTAGCGGGAGAACAGATACGCAGTATTTT. This gives the protein CASRGLTSGRTDTQYF.